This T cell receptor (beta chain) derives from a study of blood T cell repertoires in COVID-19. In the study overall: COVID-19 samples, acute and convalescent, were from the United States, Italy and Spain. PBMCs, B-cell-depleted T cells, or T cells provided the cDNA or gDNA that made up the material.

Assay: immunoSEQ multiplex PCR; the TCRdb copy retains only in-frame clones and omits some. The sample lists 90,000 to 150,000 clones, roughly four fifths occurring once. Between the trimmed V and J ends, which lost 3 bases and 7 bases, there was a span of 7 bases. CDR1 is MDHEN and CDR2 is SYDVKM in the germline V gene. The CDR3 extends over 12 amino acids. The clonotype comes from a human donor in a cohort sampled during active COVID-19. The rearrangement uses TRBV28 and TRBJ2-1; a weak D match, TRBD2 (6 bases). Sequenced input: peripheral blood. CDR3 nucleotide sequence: TGTGCCAGCAGTTTTGGGAGGAATGAGCAGTTCTTC. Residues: CASSFGRNEQFF.